This T cell receptor (beta chain) was documented in a study of cytomegalovirus exposure and HLA in healthy donors. TCRdb's table, derived via immunoSEQ multiplex PCR, lists solely in-frame clones and lacks some. The data contain fewer than 60,000 clones, 89% of them seen just once; the ten biggest clones take up about 15%. Germline V CDR1 and CDR2: SGHAT, FQNNGV. The CDR3 is 16 residues long. V gave up 5 bases and J gave up 7 bases; unmatched junction bases: 8. The donors belonged to the roughly 110-subject validation cohort, separate from the roughly 670-subject first cohort. The rearrangement links TRBV11-2 to TRBJ2-1; TRBD2 aligns across 13 bases. Input material: PBMCs. This TCR came from a woman aged 18-35 years in good health and CMV-seronegative. The CDR3 region has the DNA TGTGCCAGCAGCCCCATACTAGCGGGAGGGCGGAATGAGCAGTTCTTC. It translates to CASSPILAGGRNEQFF.